This T cell receptor beta chain is drawn from a study of blood T cells in healthy people across ages. Together with a sample-barcoded 5' primer, a J-beta primer mix was included in a second PCR lasting roughly 6 to 12 cycles. From the 5' RACE reads, TCRdb called clonotypes with MiXCR, one entry per CDR3 protein. The sample yields around 500,000 distinct CDR3 sequences, over 25% seen once. On this clonotype: The antigen is not known.

General study points: Among T cells, TCR beta diversity per million cells dropped roughly linearly as age rose.

The same data also contributed to another study, on T cells of mothers and their children. That source reports: Mothers gave over 10 million TCR beta CDR3 reads each, and children 2.5 million to 3.5 million each.

The TCR sequence derives from a boy younger than 10 in good health. Sequencing was carried out using blood.

CDR3 sequence: CASSQHRDTNEKLFF. CDR3 DNA: TGTGCCAGCAGCCAGCACAGGGATACTAATGAAAAACTGTTTTTT. This rearrangement joins TRBV7-8 to TRBJ1-4; maybe TRBD1 (6 bases). Trimming took 5 bases from V and 2 from J, leaving 12 bases between them. This CDR3 has 15 residues. Germline assignment: CDR1 SGHVS and CDR2 FQNEAQ. Full variable domain (rest looked up from reference TRBV7-8 and TRBJ1-4): GAGVSQSPRYKVAKRGQDVALRCDPISGHVSLFWYQQALGQGPEFLTYFQNEAQLDKSGLPSDRFFAERPEGSVSTLKIQRTQQEDSAVYLCASSQHRDTNEKLFFGSGTQLSVL.